These 24 T cell receptor beta chains originate from one sample sequenced in a study of long-term antiretroviral therapy in people with HIV. The assay, immunoSEQ v3.0, was run at survey level. The data were produced by immunoSEQ multiplex PCR, yet TCRdb's version contains in-frame clones alone and is incomplete. The table lists around 9,800 clones, around 85% of them singletons. Sequencing was performed on unsorted PBMCs, taken 1.8 years after starting antiretroviral therapy. These TCRs come from a man in his forties with HIV.

The rearrangement uses TRBV4-3 and TRBJ2-3; TRBD2 matches at 8 bases. CDR3 length: 18 amino acids. Germline V gene data show CDR1 as LGHNA and CDR2 as YSLEER. The ends lost 0 bases at V and 6 bases at J; junction bases unmatched: 14. CDR3 coding DNA: TGCGCCAGCAGCCAAGATAGTGTACTAGCGGCTCCCGGGGATACGCAGTATTTT. Protein sequence: CASSQDSVLAAPGDTQYF.

This chain connects TRBV6-5 to TRBJ2-2; D unresolved. The V and J ends lost 6 bases and 0 bases respectively, with 8 bases between them. The length of the CDR3 is 14 residues. Germline V gene lookup returns CDR1 MNHEY and CDR2 SVGAGI. CDR3: CASRRASNTGELFF. The CDR3 region has the DNA TGTGCCAGCAGACGGGCCTCGAACACCGGGGAGCTGTTTTTT.

This rearrangement joins TRBV5-4 to TRBJ2-3; possible D gene TRBD1, 6 bases. CDR1 is SGHNT, CDR2 YYREEE, per germline (reference sequence). The CDR3 runs to 13 residues. Trimming left V 4 bases short and J 2 bases short, with 8 bases between. The CDR3 spells CASSRGTTDTQYF. CDR3 bases: TGTGCCAGCAGCAGGGGGACCACAGATACGCAGTATTTT. Full variable domain (remainder filled in from reference TRBV5-4 and TRBJ2-3): ETGVTQSPTHLIKTRGQQVTLRCSSQSGHNTVSWYQQALGQGPQFIFQYYREEENGRGNFPPRFSGLQFPNYSSELNVNALELDDSALYLCASSRGTTDTQYFGPGTRLTVL.

This clone was seen just once. V usage is TRBV11-2 and J usage is TRBJ2-2, with no clear D. The CDR3 sequence is 14 residues long. Trimming left V 1 base short and J 0 bases short, with 3 bases between. Germline CDR1 and CDR2: SGHAT and FQNNGV. CDR3 coding DNA: TGTGCCAGCAGCTTAGGTCCGAACACCGGGGAGCTGTTTTTT. Residues: CASSLGPNTGELFF.

The chain recombines TRBV5-6 with TRBJ2-3; D gene ambiguous. Germline V CDR1 and CDR2: SGHDT, YYEEEE. This CDR3 spans 14 amino acids. Trimming cost V 1 base and J 2 bases, with 8 bases left between them. DNA for the CDR3: TGTGCCAGCAGCTTGTTGGCGACCACAGATACGCAGTATTTT. This sequence encodes CASSLLATTDTQYF. The full variable domain, in which reference TRBV5-6 and TRBJ2-3 provide the parts outside the CDR3, is DAGVTQSPTHLIKTRGQQVTLRCSPKSGHDTVSWYQQALGQGPQFIFQYYEEEERQRGNFPDRFSGHQFPNYSSELNVNALLLGDSALYLCASSLLATTDTQYFGPGTRLTVL.

Sample share makes this clone large. This chain joins TRBV30 and TRBJ1-1, with a tentative D call TRBD1 (5 bases). The CDR3 spans 12 residues. CDR1 and CDR2 from the germline V gene are GTSNPN and SVGIG (reference sequence). Trimming stripped 8 bases from V and 0 bases from J, with 10 bases between. The DNA for the CDR3 is TGTGCCGGACCGGGGGTGAACACTGAAGCTTTCTTT. Residues: CAGPGVNTEAFF.

This rearrangement joins TRBV28 to TRBJ2-1; 8 nucleotides match TRBD2. V gave up 4 bases and J gave up 0 bases; unmatched junction bases: 2. Germline CDR1 reads MDHEN; CDR2 reads SYDVKM. The CDR3 has 15 amino acids. CDR3 loop: CASSSGGASYNEQFF. CDR3 in DNA: TGTGCCAGCAGTTCGGGGGGGGCCTCCTACAATGAGCAGTTCTTC. The variable domain in full, with the rest retrieved from reference TRBV28 and TRBJ2-1, is DVKVTQSSRYLVKRTGEKVFLECVQDMDHENMFWYRQDPGLGLRLIYFSYDVKMKEKGDIPEGYSVSREKKERFSLILESASTNQTSMYLCASSSGGASYNEQFFGPGTRLTVL.

The V call is TRBV9, the J call TRBJ1-5; no reliable D call. The CDR3 is 15 residues long. V was clipped by 4 bases and J by 3 bases, with 14 bases between them. Germline assignment: CDR1 SGDLS and CDR2 YYNGEE. The DNA of the CDR3 is TGTGCCAGCAGCCCCTCGTCGAGCGTCAATCAGCCCCAGCATTTT. Amino acids: CASSPSSSVNQPQHF. The complete variable domain, with remaining parts taken from reference TRBV9 and TRBJ1-5, reads DSGVTQTPKHLITATGQRVTLRCSPRSGDLSVYWYQQSLDQGLQFLIQYYNGEERAKGNILERFSAQQFPDLHSELNLSSLELGDSALYFCASSPSSSVNQPQHFGDGTRLSIL.

The chain uses TRBV20-1 and TRBJ2-7; D may be TRBD2 (5 bases). The CDR3 contains 11 residues. Germline V CDR1 and CDR2: DFQATT, SNEGSKA (reference sequence). Between the trimmed V and J ends, which lost 3 bases and 5 bases, there was a span of 8 bases. The CDR3 DNA reads TGCAGTGCTAGTCTAGCCGACGAGCAGTACTTC. This encodes CSASLADEQYF.

The CDR3 sequence: CASSDSAGGAYEQYF. CDR3 in DNA: TGTGCCAGCAGTGACTCGGCAGGGGGAGCCTACGAGCAGTACTTC. The rearrangement links TRBV6-1 to TRBJ2-7; 7 bases align to TRBD1. This CDR3 region has 15 residues. Germline CDR1 and CDR2: MNHNS and SASEGT. Trimming cost V 3 bases and J 2 bases; bases outside gene matches: 7.

The chain has TRBV5-4 and TRBJ2-6, with D possibly matching TRBD1 (5 bases). This CDR3 contains 15 residues. Trimming took off 5 bases at V and 0 bases at J, with 9 bases between the two ends. Looked up from germline, CDR1 is SGHNT and CDR2 is YYREEE (reference sequence). Here the CDR3 DNA reads TGTGCCAGCAGGCCGCAGGGCTCTGGGGCCAACGTCCTGACTTTC. Residues: CASRPQGSGANVLTF.

CDR3 sequence reads: CASSTGTNTEAFF. CDR3 bases: TGCGCCAGCAGCACAGGGACGAACACTGAAGCTTTCTTT. The V and J genes are TRBV5-1 and TRBJ1-1; TRBD1 is a possible D gene (6 bases). This CDR3 region has 13 residues. Germline CDR1 SGHRS, CDR2 YFSETQ. The germline V and J ends were trimmed by 4 bases and 1 base, with 8 bases remaining between them.

This sequence joins TRBV7-2 and TRBJ2-3; D not certain. The germline V and J ends were trimmed by 2 bases and 2 bases, with 11 bases remaining between them. Germline lookup yields CDR1 SGHTA and CDR2 FQGNSA. This CDR3 contains 15 residues. CDR3 nucleotide sequence: TGTGCCAGCAGCTTATATGCGAAAAACACAGATACGCAGTATTTT. Its protein product is CASSLYAKNTDTQYF.

The chain is built from TRBV19 and TRBJ2-6, with D unresolved. Trimming took 6 bases from V and 0 from J, leaving 9 bases between them. The V gene's germline CDR1 is LNHDA and CDR2 SQIVND (reference sequence). This CDR3 is built from 15 residues. CDR3 sequence reads: CASRFVSSGANVLTF. The DNA of the CDR3 is TGTGCCAGTAGGTTCGTCAGCTCTGGGGCCAACGTCCTGACTTTC.

V is TRBV10-3 and J is TRBJ2-5; D gene uncertain. This CDR3 is built from 14 residues. Germline V lookup: CDR1 ENHRY, CDR2 SYGVKD. Trimming removed 3 bases from V and 3 bases from J, with 11 bases in between. CDR3 sequence reads: CAISDKFSEETQYF. For the CDR3, the DNA is TGTGCCATCAGTGATAAGTTTTCGGAAGAGACCCAGTACTTC.

The table lists this clone with a few counts. In DNA form, the CDR3 reads TGTGCCAGCAGCTCGGGACAGGGGGCTTATGGCTACACCTTC. Translation: CASSSGQGAYGYTF. The gene calls are TRBV7-9 and TRBJ1-2; 12 bases are shared with TRBD1. V gave up 4 bases and J gave up 5 bases; unmatched junction bases: 2. Per the germline V gene, CDR1 is SEHNR and CDR2 is FQNEAQ (reference sequence). This CDR3 is 14 amino acids long.

The CDR3 here is CAWSVLWGAGTGELFF. CDR3 nucleotide sequence: TGTGCCTGGAGTGTACTATGGGGCGCGGGCACCGGGGAGCTGTTTTTT. This sequence joins TRBV30 and TRBJ2-2, with D perhaps matching TRBD1 or TRBD2 (5 bases each). Trimming took off 0 bases at V and 4 bases at J, with 15 bases between the two ends. The CDR3 is made up of 16 amino acids. CDR1 is GTSNPN, CDR2 SVGIG, per germline (reference sequence).

The V call is TRBV29-1, the J call TRBJ2-7; D uncertain. The CDR3 is made up of 13 amino acids. V was cut by 3 bases and J by 1 base, with 10 bases left in between. The germline gives CDR1 SQVTM, CDR2 ANQGSEA. CDR3 sequence (DNA): TGCAGCGTTGAGGTTGGTGGTTCCTACGAGCAGTACTTC. Its protein product is CSVEVGGSYEQYF.

The rearrangement uses TRBV29-1 and TRBJ2-7; the D gene is possibly TRBD2 (5 bases). Germline V gene sequence: CDR1 SQVTM, CDR2 ANQGSEA. Trimming left V 5 bases short and J 3 bases short, with 14 bases between. The CDR3 contains 13 residues. Here the CDR3 reads CSVWVPGYYEQYF. In nucleotides, the CDR3 is TGCAGCGTTTGGGTCCCGGGGTACTACGAGCAGTACTTC.

The rearrangement joins TRBV9 to TRBJ1-1; maybe TRBD1 (6 bases). Trimming removed 4 bases at V and 4 bases at J, with 17 bases between. CDR1 SGDLS and CDR2 YYNGEE come from the germline V gene. The CDR3 has 15 residues. CDR3 residues: CASSPSGGRGTEAFF. CDR3 DNA: TGTGCCAGCAGCCCATCCGGGGGGCGCGGCACTGAAGCTTTCTTT.

This clone was seen a handful of times. The chain links TRBV28 to TRBJ1-5, with a possible D match to TRBD1 (6 bases). The ends were cut back, 5 bases at V and 1 base at J, with 12 bases in the middle. The CDR3 is 15 amino acids. From germline, CDR1 is MDHEN and CDR2 SYDVKM. The CDR3 reads CASSPLGGSNQPQHF. The CDR3 region has the DNA TGTGCCAGCAGTCCGCTAGGGGGGAGCAATCAGCCCCAGCATTTT.

This chain connects TRBV7-9 to TRBJ2-7; 8 bases are a match to TRBD2. This CDR3 comprises 13 residues. The V and J ends lost 8 bases and 7 bases, in that order; junction bases with no gene match: 10. Germline V gives CDR1 SEHNR, CDR2 FQNEAQ (reference sequence). CDR3 DNA: TGTGCCAGCTCGAGCGGGGGCCCTTGGGAGCAGTACTTC. Protein: CASSSGGPWEQYF.

The chain has TRBV28 and TRBJ1-5, with D unclear. The germline V gene has CDR1 MDHEN and CDR2 SYDVKM. V was pared by 6 bases and J by 3 bases, with 18 bases between. The CDR3 totals 16 residues. CDR3 bases: TGTGCCAGCAGCCGCCGGCGGGGTAGACTCAATCAGCCCCAGCATTTT. Its protein is CASSRRRGRLNQPQHF.

The chain joins TRBV11-3 to TRBJ2-3; D is undetermined. The CDR3 spans 14 residues. CDR1 and CDR2 (germline): SGHNT, YENEEA. Trimming shortened V by 1 base and J by 6 bases, and 11 bases separated the two germline ends. The CDR3 here is CASSLGVGGDTQYF. The CDR3 DNA reads as TGTGCCAGCAGCTTAGGAGTCGGTGGTGATACGCAGTATTTT.